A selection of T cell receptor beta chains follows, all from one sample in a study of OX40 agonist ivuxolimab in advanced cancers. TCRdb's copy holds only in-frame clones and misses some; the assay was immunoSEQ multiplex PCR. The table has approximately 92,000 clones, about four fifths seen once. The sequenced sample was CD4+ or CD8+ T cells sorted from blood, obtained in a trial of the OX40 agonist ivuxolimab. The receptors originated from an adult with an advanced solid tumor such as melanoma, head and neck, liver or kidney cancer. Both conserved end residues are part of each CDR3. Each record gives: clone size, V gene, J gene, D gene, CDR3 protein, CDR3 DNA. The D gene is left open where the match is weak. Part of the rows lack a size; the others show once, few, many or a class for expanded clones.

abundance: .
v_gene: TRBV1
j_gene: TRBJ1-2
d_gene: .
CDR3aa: CTSSLPEDYGYTF
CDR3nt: TGCACCAGCAGCCTCCCCGAGGACTATGGCTACACCTTC

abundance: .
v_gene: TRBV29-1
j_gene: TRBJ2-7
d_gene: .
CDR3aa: CSVEGRGGFQYF
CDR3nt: TGCAGCGTTGAAGGGAGGGGGGGTTTTCAGTACTTC

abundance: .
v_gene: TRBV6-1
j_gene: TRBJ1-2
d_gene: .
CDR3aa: CASSEELTSNYGYTF
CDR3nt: TGTGCCAGCAGTGAAGAGTTGACATCCAACTATGGCTACACCTTC

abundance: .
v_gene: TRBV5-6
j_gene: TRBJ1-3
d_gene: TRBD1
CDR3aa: CASSRTGIPLFSGNTIYF
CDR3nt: TGTGCCAGCAGTCGGACAGGGATCCCACTATTCTCTGGAAACACCATATATTTT

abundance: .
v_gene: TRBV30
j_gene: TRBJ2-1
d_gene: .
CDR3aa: CAWSVGPPALNEQFF
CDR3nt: TGTGCCTGGAGCGTGGGACCCCCCGCCCTCAATGAGCAGTTCTTC

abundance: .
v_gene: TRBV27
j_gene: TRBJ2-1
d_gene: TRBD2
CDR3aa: CASSSGTSGFNEQFF
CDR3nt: TGTGCCAGCAGTTCCGGGACTAGCGGGTTCAATGAGCAGTTCTTC

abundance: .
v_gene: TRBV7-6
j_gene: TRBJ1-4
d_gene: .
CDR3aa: CASSLGLTNEKLFF
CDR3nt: TGTGCCAGCAGCTTAGGGTTAACTAATGAAAAACTGTTTTTT

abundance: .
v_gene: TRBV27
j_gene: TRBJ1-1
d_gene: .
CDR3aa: CASSFWGGARTEAFF
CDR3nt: TGTGCCAGCAGTTTTTGGGGGGGCGCGAGGACTGAAGCTTTCTTT

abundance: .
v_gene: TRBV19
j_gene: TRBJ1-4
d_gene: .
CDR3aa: CASSIRSEKLFF
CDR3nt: TGTGCCAGTAGTATACGAAGTGAAAAACTGTTTTTT

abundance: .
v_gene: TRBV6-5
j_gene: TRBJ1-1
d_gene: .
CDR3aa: CASSPWRGNTEAFF
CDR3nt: TGTGCCAGCAGTCCCTGGCGAGGGAACACTGAAGCTTTCTTT

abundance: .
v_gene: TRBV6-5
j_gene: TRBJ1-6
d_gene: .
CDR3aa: CASTAGDSPLHF
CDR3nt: TGTGCCAGCACCGCAGGGGATTCACCCCTCCACTTT

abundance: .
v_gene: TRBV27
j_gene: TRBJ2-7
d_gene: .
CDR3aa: CASSLRVWGAGSYEQYF
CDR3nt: TGTGCCAGCAGTTTAAGGGTGTGGGGGGCAGGGAGCTACGAGCAGTACTTC

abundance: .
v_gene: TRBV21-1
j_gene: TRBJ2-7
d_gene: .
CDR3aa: CASRDRYEQYF
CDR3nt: TGTGCCAGCAGGGACAGGTACGAGCAGTACTTC

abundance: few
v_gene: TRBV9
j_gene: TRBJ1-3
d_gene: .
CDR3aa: CASSGSGYGNTIYF
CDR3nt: TGTGCCAGCAGCGGTTCGGGTTATGGAAACACCATATATTTT

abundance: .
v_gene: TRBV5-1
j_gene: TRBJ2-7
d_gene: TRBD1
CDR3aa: CASSRDRVGYEQYF
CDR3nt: TGCGCCAGCAGCCGGGACAGGGTAGGCTACGAGCAGTACTTC

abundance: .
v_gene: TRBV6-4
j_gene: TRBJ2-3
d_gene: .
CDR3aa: CAKADTQYF
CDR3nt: TGTGCCAAGGCAGATACGCAGTATTTT

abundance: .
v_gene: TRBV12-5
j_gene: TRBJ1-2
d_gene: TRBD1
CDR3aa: CASGPGTGEGYTF
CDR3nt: TGTGCTAGTGGTCCGGGGACAGGGGAAGGCTACACCTTC

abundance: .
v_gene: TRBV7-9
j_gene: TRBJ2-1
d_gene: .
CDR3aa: CASSLAGSSYNEQFF
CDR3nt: TGTGCCAGCAGCTTAGCGGGTAGCTCCTACAATGAGCAGTTCTTC

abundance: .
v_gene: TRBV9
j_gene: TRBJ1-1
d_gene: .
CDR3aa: CASSVAGYLSEAFF
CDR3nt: TGTGCCAGCAGCGTAGCCGGTTATCTATCTGAAGCTTTCTTT

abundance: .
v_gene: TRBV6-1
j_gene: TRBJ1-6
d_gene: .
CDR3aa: CASSEAEKVRVHF
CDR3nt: TGTGCCAGCAGTGAAGCGGAAAAGGTCCGCGTTCACTTT

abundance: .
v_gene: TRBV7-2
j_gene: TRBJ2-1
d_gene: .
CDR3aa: CASSRVAANEQFF
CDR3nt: TGTGCCAGCAGCCGAGTAGCGGCTAATGAGCAGTTCTTC

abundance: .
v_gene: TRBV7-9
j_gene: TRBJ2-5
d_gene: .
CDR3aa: CASSSGLQETQYF
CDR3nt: TGTGCCAGCAGCTCCGGACTCCAAGAGACCCAGTACTTC

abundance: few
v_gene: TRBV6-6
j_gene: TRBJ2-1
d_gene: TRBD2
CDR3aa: CASRQGLAWYEQFF
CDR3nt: TGTGCCAGCAGACAAGGACTAGCTTGGTATGAGCAGTTCTTC

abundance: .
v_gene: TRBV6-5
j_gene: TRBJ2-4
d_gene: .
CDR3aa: CASHGTSRILQYF
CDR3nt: TGTGCCAGCCACGGGACCTCCCGCATCCTTCAGTACTTC

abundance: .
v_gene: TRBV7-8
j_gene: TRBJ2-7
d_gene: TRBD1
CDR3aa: CASSLNPTGAYEQYF
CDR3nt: TGTGCCAGCAGCTTAAATCCGACAGGGGCCTACGAGCAGTACTTC

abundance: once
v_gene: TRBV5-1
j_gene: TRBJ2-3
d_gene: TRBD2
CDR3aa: CASSGIAGGGTDTQYF
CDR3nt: TGCGCCAGCAGCGGAATAGCGGGGGGTGGCACAGATACGCAGTATTTT

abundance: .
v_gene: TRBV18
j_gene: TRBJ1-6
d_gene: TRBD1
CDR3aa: CASSPPGTGGLSPLHF
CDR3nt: TGTGCCAGCTCACCCCCCGGGACAGGCGGTTTGTCACCCCTCCACTTT

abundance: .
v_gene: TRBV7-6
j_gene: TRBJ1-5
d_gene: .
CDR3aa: CASSPLGRNQPQHF
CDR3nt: TGTGCCAGCAGCCCACTCGGCCGCAATCAGCCCCAGCATTTT

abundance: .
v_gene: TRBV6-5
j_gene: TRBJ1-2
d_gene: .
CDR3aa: CASSYQGQIPYGYTF
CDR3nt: TGTGCCAGCAGTTACCAGGGACAAATCCCCTATGGCTACACCTTC

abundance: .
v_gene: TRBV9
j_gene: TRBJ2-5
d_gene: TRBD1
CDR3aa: CASSVTGGETQYF
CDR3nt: TGTGCCAGCAGCGTGACAGGGGGAGAGACCCAGTACTTC

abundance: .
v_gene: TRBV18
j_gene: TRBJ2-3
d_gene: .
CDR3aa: CASSLTTSGTDTQYF
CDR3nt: TGTGCCAGCTCCCTTACGACCTCCGGCACAGATACGCAGTATTTT

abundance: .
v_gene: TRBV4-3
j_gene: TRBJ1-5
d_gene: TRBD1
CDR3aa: CASSRTGDNNQPQHF
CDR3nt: TGCGCCAGCAGCCGGACAGGGGACAACAATCAGCCCCAGCATTTT

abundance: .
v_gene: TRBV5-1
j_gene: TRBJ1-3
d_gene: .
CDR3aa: CASSLDIYSGNTIYF
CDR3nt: TGCGCCAGCAGCTTGGACATCTACTCTGGAAACACCATATATTTT

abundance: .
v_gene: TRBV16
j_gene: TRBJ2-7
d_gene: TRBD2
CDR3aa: CASSQTSGGTYEQYF
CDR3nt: TGTGCCAGCAGCCAGACTAGCGGGGGGACCTACGAGCAGTACTTC

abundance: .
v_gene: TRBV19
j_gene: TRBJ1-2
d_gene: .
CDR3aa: CASSMGGGYGYTF
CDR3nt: TGTGCCAGTAGTATGGGAGGGGGCTATGGCTACACCTTC

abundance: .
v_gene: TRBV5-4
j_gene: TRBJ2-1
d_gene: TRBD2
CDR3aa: CASSAGGLYEQFF
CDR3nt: TGTGCCAGCAGCGCGGGGGGGCTCTATGAGCAGTTCTTC

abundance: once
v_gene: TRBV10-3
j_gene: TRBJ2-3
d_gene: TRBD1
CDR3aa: CAISAHAGTGVKDTQYF
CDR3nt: TGTGCCATCAGCGCACACGCCGGGACAGGGGTGAAAGATACGCAGTATTTT

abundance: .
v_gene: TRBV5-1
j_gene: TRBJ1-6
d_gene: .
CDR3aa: CASSLADSSNSPLHF
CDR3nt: TGCGCCAGCAGCTTGGCAGACAGCTCTAATTCACCCCTCCACTTT

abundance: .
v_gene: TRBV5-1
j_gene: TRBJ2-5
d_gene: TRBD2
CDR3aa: CASSWTGGSQETQYF
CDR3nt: TGCGCCAGCAGCTGGACCGGGGGGTCCCAAGAGACCCAGTACTTC

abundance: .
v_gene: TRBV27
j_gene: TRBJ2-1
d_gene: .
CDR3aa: CASSPAGSGRYNEQFF
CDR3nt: TGTGCCAGCAGTCCCGCCGGGTCAGGCAGATACAATGAGCAGTTCTTC

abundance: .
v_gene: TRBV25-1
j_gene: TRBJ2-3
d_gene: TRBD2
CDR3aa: CASSELSGGRVDTQYF
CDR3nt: TGTGCCAGCAGTGAATTAAGCGGGGGCCGGGTTGATACGCAGTATTTT

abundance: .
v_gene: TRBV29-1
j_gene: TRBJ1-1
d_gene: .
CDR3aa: CSVVRGRDTEAFF
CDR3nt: TGCAGCGTTGTCAGGGGCCGGGACACTGAAGCTTTCTTT

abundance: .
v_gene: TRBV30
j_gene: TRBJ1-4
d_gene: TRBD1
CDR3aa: CAWSEDRGLTNEKLFF
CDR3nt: TGTGCCTGGAGCGAGGACAGGGGCCTGACTAATGAAAAACTGTTTTTT

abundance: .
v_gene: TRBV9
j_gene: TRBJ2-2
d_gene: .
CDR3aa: CASSDQFRVSGELFF
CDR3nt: TGTGCCAGCAGCGATCAATTCAGGGTTTCCGGGGAGCTGTTTTTT

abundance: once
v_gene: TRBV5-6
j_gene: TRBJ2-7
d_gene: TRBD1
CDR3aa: CASSLRWTGGHEQYF
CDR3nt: TGTGCCAGCAGCTTGCGGTGGACAGGGGGCCACGAGCAGTACTTC

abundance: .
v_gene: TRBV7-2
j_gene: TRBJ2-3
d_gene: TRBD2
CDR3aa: CASSLAPSGGTDTQYF
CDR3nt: TGTGCCAGCAGCTTAGCGCCTAGCGGGGGCACAGATACGCAGTATTTT

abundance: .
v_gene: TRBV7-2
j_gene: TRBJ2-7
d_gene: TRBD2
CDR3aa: CASSSSSGAYEQYF
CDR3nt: TGTGCCAGCAGCTCCTCTAGCGGGGCGTACGAGCAGTACTTC

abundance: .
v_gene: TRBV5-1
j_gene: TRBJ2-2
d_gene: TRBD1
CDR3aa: CASSPGDRSNTGELFF
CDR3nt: TGCGCCAGCAGCCCAGGGGACAGATCGAACACCGGGGAGCTGTTTTTT

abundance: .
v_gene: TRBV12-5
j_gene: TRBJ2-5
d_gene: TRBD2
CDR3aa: CASGLPGLGQETQYF
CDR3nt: TGTGCTAGTGGTTTGCCGGGACTAGGCCAAGAGACCCAGTACTTC

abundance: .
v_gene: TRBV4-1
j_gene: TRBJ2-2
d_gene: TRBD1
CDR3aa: CASSQGPGQGTGELFF
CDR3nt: TGCGCCAGCAGCCAAGGACCGGGACAGGGAACAGGGGAGCTGTTTTTT

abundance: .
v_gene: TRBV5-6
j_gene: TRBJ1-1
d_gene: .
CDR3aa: CASSLVGDTEAFF
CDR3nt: TGTGCCAGCAGCTTGGTGGGGGACACTGAAGCTTTCTTT

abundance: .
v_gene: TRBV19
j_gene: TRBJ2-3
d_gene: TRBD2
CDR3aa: CASSIRGLGRADTQYF
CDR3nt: TGTGCCAGTAGTATAAGGGGATTGGGGAGGGCAGATACGCAGTATTTT

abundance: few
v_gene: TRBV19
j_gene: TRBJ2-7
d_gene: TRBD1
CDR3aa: CASSATGVGEQYF
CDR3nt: TGTGCCAGTAGTGCCACAGGGGTAGGAGAGCAGTACTTC

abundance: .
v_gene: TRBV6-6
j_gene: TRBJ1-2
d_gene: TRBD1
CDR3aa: CASSYTGQGIYGYTF
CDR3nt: TGTGCCAGCAGTTACACAGGACAGGGGATTTATGGCTACACCTTC

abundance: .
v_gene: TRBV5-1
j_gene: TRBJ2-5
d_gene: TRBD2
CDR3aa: CASSSLGGRGETQYF
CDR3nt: TGCGCCAGCAGCTCCCTCGGCGGGAGGGGGGAGACCCAGTACTTC

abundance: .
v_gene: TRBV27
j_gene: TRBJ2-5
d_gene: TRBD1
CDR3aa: CACRAGQAASETQYF
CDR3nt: TGTGCCTGTCGAGCCGGACAGGCGGCTTCAGAGACCCAGTACTTC

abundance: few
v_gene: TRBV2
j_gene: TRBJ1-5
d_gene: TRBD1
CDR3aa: CASSGGQGRQPQHF
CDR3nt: TGTGCCAGCAGTGGGGGACAGGGAAGACAGCCCCAGCATTTT

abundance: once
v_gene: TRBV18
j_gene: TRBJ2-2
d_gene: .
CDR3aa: CASSPLPGANTGELFF
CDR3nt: TGTGCCAGCTCACCACTCCCGGGAGCAAACACCGGGGAGCTGTTTTTT

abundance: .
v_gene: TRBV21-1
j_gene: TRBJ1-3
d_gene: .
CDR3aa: CASSKGGAQESGNTIYF
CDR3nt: TGTGCCAGCAGCAAAGGAGGGGCCCAGGAGTCAGGAAACACCATATATTTT

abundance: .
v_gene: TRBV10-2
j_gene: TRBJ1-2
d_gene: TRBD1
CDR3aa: CASSEVRRGHGYTF
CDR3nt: TGCGCCAGCAGTGAAGTTAGGAGGGGGCATGGCTACACCTTC